These 8 T cell receptor beta chains originate from one sample sequenced in a study of T cell changes during pregnancy in multiple sclerosis. Profiling relied on immunoSEQ multiplex PCR, and the TCRdb table lists in-frame clones only, not all of them. The table records fewer than 85,000 clones, 80% to 95% of them present only once. Sequenced material: peripheral blood, taken before pregnancy. The receptors shown here come from a female donor with multiple sclerosis, enrolled in a pregnancy study.

The V and J genes are TRBV28 and TRBJ1-3; TRBD1 might be the D (5 bases). Germline V gene lookup returns CDR1 MDHEN and CDR2 SYDVKM. Trimming cost V 6 bases and J 0 bases, with 18 bases left between them. The CDR3 consists of 17 residues. The CDR3 protein is CASRTSREPTSGNTIYF. DNA for the CDR3: TGTGCCAGCAGAACCTCCAGGGAACCCACCTCTGGAAACACCATATATTTT.

The J gene is TRBJ2-7, the V gene TRBV25-1; 7 bases map to TRBD2. CDR1 and CDR2 (germline): MGHDK, SYGVNS. Germline trimming cut 5 bases from V and 2 bases from J; bases unmatched to any gene: 12. The CDR3 is made up of 16 amino acids. Here the CDR3 DNA reads TGTGCCAGCAGTCTTACTAGGGCGGGAGCGGCCTACGAGCAGTACTTC. Translation gives CASSLTRAGAAYEQYF.

V and J are TRBV2 and TRBJ2-7; 12 bases align to TRBD2. V gave up 4 bases and J gave up 1 base; unmatched junction bases: 2. The CDR3 covers 15 residues. In germline, CDR1 is SNHLY, CDR2 FYNNEI. This chain's CDR3 is CASSATSGSSYEQYF. In nucleotides, the CDR3 is TGTGCCAGCAGTGCGACTAGCGGGAGTTCCTACGAGCAGTACTTC.

The chain carries TRBV5-1 and TRBJ2-2; D not certain. V was shortened by 4 bases and J by 5 bases, with 3 bases between the two germline ends. The CDR3 length is 11 residues. Per the germline V gene, CDR1 is SGHRS and CDR2 is YFSETQ. The CDR3 DNA is TGCGCCAGCAGCGTAACCGGGGAGCTGTTTTTT. It codes for CASSVTGELFF.

This clone was detected only once. V and J are TRBV12-5 and TRBJ2-2; no firm D call. The CDR3 runs to 14 residues. Trimming removed 0 bases from V and 6 bases from J, with 8 bases in between. Germline V gene data show CDR1 as LGHNT and CDR2 as FRNRAP. The CDR3 DNA sequence: TGTGCTAGTGGTTTGGTAGAGGTGGCCGGGGAGCTGTTTTTT. Its translation: CASGLVEVAGELFF.

The V call is TRBV27, the J call TRBJ2-7; maybe TRBD2 (6 bases). Germline CDR1 is MNHEY and CDR2 is SMNVEV (reference sequence). The V gene lost 6 bases and the J gene lost 2 bases, with 11 bases spanning the gap. This CDR3 has 13 residues. The CDR3 sequence is CASSFSGAYEQYF. The CDR3 DNA sequence: TGTGCCAGCAGCTTCTCGGGAGCCTACGAGCAGTACTTC.

This sequence joins TRBV28 and TRBJ2-2, with 9 bases lining up with TRBD1. The CDR3 is made up of 16 amino acids. CDR1 is MDHEN, CDR2 SYDVKM, per germline. Unmatched junction bases numbered 8, after V lost 3 bases and J lost 6 bases. This CDR3 is CASSLRNRGHSGELFF. In DNA, the CDR3 is TGTGCCAGCAGTTTGAGGAACAGGGGGCATTCCGGGGAGCTGTTTTTT.

The chain combines TRBV6-6 with TRBJ2-7, with TRBD2 identical over 7 bases. Germline values: CDR1 MNHNY, CDR2 SVGAGI (reference sequence). The V and J ends lost 2 bases and 3 bases, in that order; junction bases with no gene match: 7. There are 15 residues in the CDR3. This CDR3 is CASSYGTSAYYEQYF. The CDR3 region has the DNA TGTGCCAGCAGTTACGGTACTAGCGCGTACTACGAGCAGTACTTC.